Included here is one T cell receptor beta chain sequence, with context. V shed 1 base, J shed 1 base, and the junction held 5 bases outside the gene matches. Germline V lookup: CDR1 SGDLS, CDR2 YYNGEE. This CDR3 region has 17 residues. Per the authors' pipeline: From reference gene primer amplification, estimates of nucleated cell counts were derived. The table came from immunoSEQ multiplex PCR; TCRdb's copy has only in-frame clones and leaves some out. The D gene and trimming were derived from the DNA, and the V and J assignments and clone size from that table. The sample yields about 190,000 clones, 85% to 90% seen once. These data come from a study of blood T cell repertoires in COVID-19. About the study: Whether acute or convalescent, the COVID-19 samples came from the United States, Italy and Spain. Sources were T cells, B-cell-depleted T cells, or PBMCs; the material itself was cDNA or gDNA.

The material sequenced was peripheral blood. V usage is TRBV9 and J usage is TRBJ2-6, with 7 nucleotides matching TRBD2. The receptor comes from a woman aged 18-29 years who had recovered from COVID-19. CDR3 region: CASSVLAGESGANVLTF. CDR3 in DNA: TGTGCCAGCAGCGTACTGGCGGGGGAATCTGGGGCCAACGTCCTGACTTTC.